Presented here are 8 T cell receptor beta chains from one specimen sequenced in a study of molecular identifiers for immune sequencing clone quantification. TCRdb reprocessed the PCR reads via MiXCR and lists one record per CDR3 protein. The sample consists of approximately 680,000 distinct CDR3 sequences, roughly 27% of them appearing once. The specimen was naive CD8+ T cells from blood, with Jurkat cell RNA spiked in. The subset is: FACS-sorted CD8+CD4-CCR7+CD45RA+ naive T cells. The receptors stem from a human donor in good health. Some libraries in this study had Jurkat cell RNA spiked in.

This chain joins TRBV9 and TRBJ2-3; the match to TRBD2 covers 9 bases. The CDR3 runs 23 residues. V lost 0 bases and J lost 5; bases outside the gene matches: 28. From germline, CDR1 is SGDLS and CDR2 YYNGEE. Here the CDR3 reads CASSVEKEPDSSGAPMKRDTQYF. CDR3 sequence (DNA): TGTGCCAGCAGCGTAGAAAAGGAGCCGGACTCTAGCGGGGCCCCGATGAAGAGAGATACGCAGTATTTT.

The chain employs TRBV4-3 and TRBJ2-7; 9 bases agree with TRBD2. This CDR3 has 15 amino acids. V gave up 3 bases and J gave up 2 bases; unmatched junction bases: 5. Per germline, CDR1 LGHNA and CDR2 YSLEER. CDR3 loop: CASSQLAGPPYEQYF. CDR3 in DNA: TGCGCCAGCAGCCAGCTAGCGGGGCCCCCCTACGAGCAGTACTTC.

V is TRBV6-2 or TRBV6-3 and J is TRBJ2-1; 8 bases match TRBD2. The V gene's germline CDR1 is MNHEY and CDR2 SVGEGT. V was clipped by 2 bases and J by 4 bases; unmatched bases: 4. The CDR3 loop spans 15 amino acids. The CDR3 sequence: CASSYVPSGYNEQFF. The CDR3 DNA reads TGTGCCAGCAGTTACGTCCCTAGCGGGTACAATGAGCAGTTCTTC.

For this clonotype: A much larger clone is a single base away; this may be a read error. The V and J genes are TRBV7-9 and TRBJ2-3, with D perhaps matching TRBD1 (5 bases). V was trimmed by 5 bases and J by 2 bases, leaving 23 bases between them. This CDR3 region has 18 residues. The germline CDR1 and CDR2 sequences are SEHNR and FQNEAQ (reference sequence). Here the CDR3 reads CASSPVWDYGHLTDTQYF. CDR3 DNA sequence: TGTGCCAGCAGCCCGGTTTGGGATTACGGACACCTCACAGATACGCAGTATTTT.

This clonotype showed up just once. This clone may be a read error of a much larger clone one base away. J is TRBJ2-3 and V is TRBV14; D gene uncertain. Germline CDR1 reads SGHDN; CDR2 reads FVKESK. The CDR3 is 12 residues long. The CDR3, as DNA: TGTGCCAGCAGCCAGTTTACAGATACGCGGTATTTT. It is translated as CASSQFTDTRYF.

This chain uses TRBV27 with TRBJ2-7; TRBD1 agrees at 7 bases. CDR1 and CDR2 (germline): MNHEY, SMNVEV (reference sequence). The CDR3 loop spans 14 amino acids. The trim removed 1 base at V and 4 bases at J, leaving 4 bases unmatched. The CDR3 sequence: CASSLWPGQYEQYF. The CDR3 region has the DNA TGTGCCAGCAGTTTATGGCCGGGACAGTACGAGCAGTACTTC.

This clonotype was detected ten times or more. The rearrangement joins TRBV27 to TRBJ2-7; 11 bases match TRBD2. Germline assignment: CDR1 MNHEY and CDR2 SMNVEV (reference sequence). V was pared by 5 bases and J by 3 bases, with 3 bases of the junction left unmatched. This CDR3 contains 14 residues. The CDR3 DNA reads as TGTGCCAGCAGTCAACTAGCGGGGGTCTACGAGCAGTACTTC. This codes for CASSQLAGVYEQYF.

The rearrangement links TRBV12-3 or TRBV12-4 to TRBJ2-5, with 8 bases fitting TRBD1. V gave up 0 bases and J gave up 7 bases; unmatched junction bases: 13. The CDR3 spans 17 residues. CDR3 in amino acids: CASSLAPGQEDPRTQYF. For the CDR3, the DNA is TGTGCCAGCAGTTTAGCCCCGGGACAGGAGGACCCTAGGACCCAGTACTTC.